This paragraph covers one T cell receptor beta chain sequence. This clone was counted a single time. What this receptor recognizes is not known. Base qualities are not at hand, and no much larger clone is one base apart. TCRbeta CDR3 regions were amplified from genomic DNA by means of the immunoSEQ Assay, a bias-controlled multiplex PCR. The study's own analysis went as follows. The number of nucleated cells in each sample was estimated by amplification of reference gene primers within the assay. To quantify the absolute abundance of each unique TCRbeta CDR3 rearrangement, sequence reads were collapsed and filtered. Productive Simpson clonality was computed per sample as the square root of Simpson's diversity index over productive rearrangements. TCRdb limited this immuneACCESS table to in-frame rearrangements with V and J called. A share of clones is missing; checked studies link under half to unresolved V genes, and the rest is unexplained. That table furnishes V, J and clone size, whereas the DNA furnished D and trimming. Present in this sample are fewer than 500,000 clones, around 90% of which were seen just once. 0.8% to 0.9% of the sample belongs to the ten largest clones.

Reading from cysteine to phenylalanine, the CDR3 counts 15 amino acids. Here the CDR3 DNA is all that survives: 45 bases in frame from base 1. Via the germline V gene, CDR1 is MNHEY and CDR2 SVGAGI. The trim is 2 bases for V and 0 bases for J, with a gap of 7 bases between the germline ends. In Seattle, one collaborating source enrolled patients while the infection was active and tracked those patients longitudinally over the course of disease. Each collaborating institution followed its own protocols to collect whole blood in K2EDTA tubes. Collaborator samples were shipped for TCRbeta analysis as frozen whole blood, isolated PBMCs, or DNA extracted from either sample type. This sample was taken from a study of blood T cell repertoires in COVID-19 (dated by TCRdb to the early 2020s). Regarding the research as a whole: Samples covering the acute and convalescent phases of COVID-19 were provided by collaborators in the United States, Italy and Spain. A freely available public database, intended as a resource for researchers studying the immune response to SARS-CoV-2, is where the repertoires were released. HLA class I and class II types, where available, came from metadata supplied by the sample provider rather than from assay-based typing. Subjects who had been exposed to COVID-19, were actively infected with it, or had recovered from it provided the deeply sampled blood TCRbeta repertoires that made up the dataset. Samples came from the ongoing ImmuneRACE study (first 160 participants) plus 1,254 subjects from 6 global collaborators. The sample metadata nearly always contained a de-identified subject ID, COVID-19 status, age in years and sex. The material from the prospective study consisted of cDNA or gDNA derived from T cells, B-cell-depleted T cells, or PBMCs.

The full study reports these points: The amount of clinical and demographic metadata varied by source and participant and was provided uncurated.

The source of this sequence is a young man with COVID-19, enrolled during active disease. Sequencing used peripheral blood. The chain couples TRBV6-5 to TRBJ1-4; the D gene lacks a confident call. The CDR3 is CASSYRHATNEKLFF. The DNA reads TGTGCCAGCAGTTACCGACATGCAACTAATGAAAAACTGTTTTTT.